Listed below are T cell receptor beta chains from one sample, sequenced in a study of identical twins. TCRdb ran MiXCR on the 5' RACE reads and lists one entry per CDR3 protein. The sample has 1.5 million to 2 million distinct CDR3 sequences; under 35% are singletons. Sequenced: cord blood. These receptors were taken from a newborn girl in good health. Each CDR3 is given with its conserved first and last residue. Each record gives: J gene, D gene, clone size, V gene, CDR3 DNA, CDR3 protein. The D gene is left open where the match is weak. Size values are once, few and many counts, or a class for expanded clones, and some rows have none.

TRBJ2-5	TRBD2	.	TRBV7-2	TGTGCCAGCAGCTTAGCGCCCCATACTAGCGGGGGGCTCCAAGAGACCCAGTACTTC	CASSLAPHTSGGLQETQYF
TRBJ2-3	.	.	TRBV20-1	TGCACAAGCCGAGGAACGGGGGTGGCAGATACGCAGTATTTT	CTSRGTGVADTQYF
TRBJ2-1	.	.	TRBV5-1	TGCGCCAGCAGCCGGGACGGGAACAATGAGCAGTTCTTC	CASSRDGNNEQFF
TRBJ1-4	.	few	TRBV7-2	TGTGCCAGCAGGAAGCAGGAAAAACTGTTTTTT	CASRKQEKLFF
TRBJ1-1	.	many	TRBV3-1	TGTGCCAGCAGTCGAGGGGGAAACACTGAAGCTTTCTTT	CASSRGGNTEAFF
TRBJ2-3	.	few	TRBV10-2	TGCGCCAGCAGACCCCGGGGGGCCCCCACAGATACGCAGTATTTT	CASRPRGAPTDTQYF
TRBJ2-5	TRBD2	.	TRBV5-1	TGCGACAAGACTAGCGGGGGCCCCACCTCCTTCAATGAGCAGTACTTC	CDKTSGGPTSFNEQYF
TRBJ1-4	TRBD1	few	TRBV6-5	TGTGCCAGCAGCCAGGGGGCGCGGGGCAATGAAAAACTGTTTTTT	CASSQGARGNEKLFF
TRBJ1-4	.	few	TRBV15	TGTGCCACCAGCAGAGATCGGGGGCCTATGGGCCTCGCAACTAATGAAAAACTGTTTTTT	CATSRDRGPMGLATNEKLFF
TRBJ1-1	.	.	TRBV2	TGTGCCAGCAGTGAAAGGAATGGGAGAAAGGCTTTCTTT	CASSERNGRKAFF
TRBJ2-5	.	few	TRBV28	TGTGCCAGCAGTTTAGTCATCGCGCTTAACCCGGTACAAGAGACCCAGTACTTC	CASSLVIALNPVQETQYF
TRBJ2-1	.	.	TRBV6-6	TGTGCCAGCAGTTACTCTATGGCAGATTCTTACAATGAGCAGTTCTTC	CASSYSMADSYNEQFF
TRBJ2-7	TRBD2	many	TRBV6-2/TRBV6-3	TGTGCCAGCAAGTACTTAGCGGGAGGCTCCTACGAGCAGTACTTC	CASKYLAGGSYEQYF
TRBJ2-1	TRBD1	few	TRBV7-2	TGTGCCAGCAGCTTAGAATCGCCAGGGGGCTACAATGAGCAGTTCTTC	CASSLESPGGYNEQFF
TRBJ2-1	.	few	TRBV29-1	TGCAGCGTCCTCTCCAATGAGCAGTTCTTC	CSVLSNEQFF
TRBJ2-3	TRBD2	.	TRBV2	TGTGCCAGCACGTTATCGGGAGGGGTCCGTGCAGATACGCAGTATTTT	CASTLSGGVRADTQYF
TRBJ2-2	TRBD2	.	TRBV4-1	TGCGCCAGCAGCCAAAGGACTAGCCCCGCGAACACCGGGGAGCTGTTTTTT	CASSQRTSPANTGELFF
TRBJ2-3	TRBD2	.	TRBV7-2	TGTGCCAGCAGCTTAGCGGGGGGGTTCCCAGATACGCAGTATTTT	CASSLAGGFPDTQYF
TRBJ2-1	.	few	TRBV4-1	TGCGCCAGCAGCCACTTACTAGTGGAATACAATGAGCAGTTCTTC	CASSHLLVEYNEQFF
TRBJ2-1	.	.	TRBV7-2	TGTGCCAGCAGCTTAGTCGCTAGCCCGGAGGGTTACAATGAGCAGTTCTTC	CASSLVASPEGYNEQFF
TRBJ1-2	.	few	TRBV3-1	TGTGCCAGCAGCCGAGGTAGGGAGCCTAACTATGGCTACACCTTC	CASSRGREPNYGYTF
TRBJ2-5	.	.	TRBV6-6	TGTGCCGGCAGTTCCTGGACAGTACAAGAGACCCAGTACTTC	CAGSSWTVQETQYF
TRBJ2-7	TRBD2	few	TRBV5-1	TGCGCCAGCAGCGGGGCTAGCGGGAGGTTTTACGAGCAGTACTTC	CASSGASGRFYEQYF
TRBJ2-3	TRBD2	.	TRBV3-1	TGTGCCAGCAGCCAAGTTGGCCTAGCGGGAAGGAAAGATACGCAGTATTTT	CASSQVGLAGRKDTQYF
TRBJ2-1	TRBD2	.	TRBV2	TGTGCCAGCAGTGAACTCCTAGCGGCAGGCAATGAGCAGTTCTTC	CASSELLAAGNEQFF
TRBJ2-7	.	many	TRBV29-1	TGCAGCGTTGAAGGAGGTAACTACGAGCAGTACTTC	CSVEGGNYEQYF
TRBJ1-4	.	once	TRBV28	TGTGCCAGCAGTTTGCCAACAGGGCCCAGGACTTATGAAAAACTGTTTTTT	CASSLPTGPRTYEKLFF
TRBJ1-2	.	.	TRBV15	TGTGCCACCAGCAGAGATGTGGGGACGTTTGGCTACACCTTC	CATSRDVGTFGYTF
TRBJ2-3	.	many	TRBV28	TGTGCCAGCAGCCTGCCCGGACTCATCACAGATACGCAGTATTTT	CASSLPGLITDTQYF
TRBJ2-1	TRBD2	.	TRBV29-1	TGCAGCGTTGAATGGCTAGCGGGGGCGGAACAAAACAATGAGCAGTTCTTC	CSVEWLAGAEQNNEQFF
TRBJ1-1	TRBD1	once	TRBV5-1	TGCGCCAGCAGCCTGGGAATAGGGGGCGTAATCGAAGCTTTCTTT	CASSLGIGGVIEAFF
TRBJ2-1	.	few	TRBV3-1	TGTGCCAGCAGCCAAGACCCTAGCGCTATCAGCTCCTACAATGAGCAGTTCTTC	CASSQDPSAISSYNEQFF
TRBJ2-3	.	once	TRBV11-2	TGTGCCAGCACCTTAGCCCCTAGCCACACAGATACGCAGTATTTT	CASTLAPSHTDTQYF
TRBJ2-7	.	few	TRBV27	TGTGCCAGCAGTTCCCTCATCAAACTAGTAGGAGCCTACAATGAGCAGTACTTC	CASSSLIKLVGAYNEQYF
TRBJ2-1	.	many	TRBV5-1	TGCGCCAGCAGCATAGGTACCTACAATGAGCAGTTCTTC	CASSIGTYNEQFF
TRBJ2-7	.	.	TRBV9	TGTGCCAGCAGCGCCGGGACGGCGGCTACCTACGAGCAGTACTTC	CASSAGTAATYEQYF
TRBJ2-1	.	.	TRBV28	TGTGCCAGCAGTTTATCCCCGGCCCTCAGTGATGAGCAGTTCTTC	CASSLSPALSDEQFF
TRBJ2-5	TRBD1	many	TRBV5-1	TGCGCCAGCATCGACCGGGACAGGCTACAAGAGACCCAGTACTTC	CASIDRDRLQETQYF
TRBJ1-2	TRBD1	few	TRBV6-6	TGTGCCAGCAGCCAATTCGCCGGGACAGGTCATGGCTACACCTTC	CASSQFAGTGHGYTF
TRBJ1-1	.	once	TRBV29-1	TGCAGCGTTTACCAGGGGCCAGGGAACACTGAAGCTTTCTTT	CSVYQGPGNTEAFF
TRBJ1-6	TRBD1	few	TRBV5-1	TGCGCCAGCAGCTCTCCGGACAGGGTTAATTCACCCCTCCACTTT	CASSSPDRVNSPLHF
TRBJ2-1	TRBD2	.	TRBV27	TGTGCCAGCACCCTGTCGGGACTAGCGAACAATGAGCAGTTCTTC	CASTLSGLANNEQFF
TRBJ1-1	.	.	TRBV2	TGTGCCAGCAGTGACGTGCGGGCTTTCTTT	CASSDVRAFF
TRBJ2-2	.	few	TRBV28	TGTGCCAGCAGTTTGGTGGGGGGCAACACCGGGGAGCTGTTTTTT	CASSLVGGNTGELFF
TRBJ2-7	.	.	TRBV20-1	TGCAGTGCCACGTTAGCGGCCTCCTACAATGAGCAGTACTTC	CSATLAASYNEQYF
TRBJ2-7	.	.	TRBV10-3	TGTGCCACCCGGTCCCCGGACAGAAGCTACGAGCAGTACTTC	CATRSPDRSYEQYF